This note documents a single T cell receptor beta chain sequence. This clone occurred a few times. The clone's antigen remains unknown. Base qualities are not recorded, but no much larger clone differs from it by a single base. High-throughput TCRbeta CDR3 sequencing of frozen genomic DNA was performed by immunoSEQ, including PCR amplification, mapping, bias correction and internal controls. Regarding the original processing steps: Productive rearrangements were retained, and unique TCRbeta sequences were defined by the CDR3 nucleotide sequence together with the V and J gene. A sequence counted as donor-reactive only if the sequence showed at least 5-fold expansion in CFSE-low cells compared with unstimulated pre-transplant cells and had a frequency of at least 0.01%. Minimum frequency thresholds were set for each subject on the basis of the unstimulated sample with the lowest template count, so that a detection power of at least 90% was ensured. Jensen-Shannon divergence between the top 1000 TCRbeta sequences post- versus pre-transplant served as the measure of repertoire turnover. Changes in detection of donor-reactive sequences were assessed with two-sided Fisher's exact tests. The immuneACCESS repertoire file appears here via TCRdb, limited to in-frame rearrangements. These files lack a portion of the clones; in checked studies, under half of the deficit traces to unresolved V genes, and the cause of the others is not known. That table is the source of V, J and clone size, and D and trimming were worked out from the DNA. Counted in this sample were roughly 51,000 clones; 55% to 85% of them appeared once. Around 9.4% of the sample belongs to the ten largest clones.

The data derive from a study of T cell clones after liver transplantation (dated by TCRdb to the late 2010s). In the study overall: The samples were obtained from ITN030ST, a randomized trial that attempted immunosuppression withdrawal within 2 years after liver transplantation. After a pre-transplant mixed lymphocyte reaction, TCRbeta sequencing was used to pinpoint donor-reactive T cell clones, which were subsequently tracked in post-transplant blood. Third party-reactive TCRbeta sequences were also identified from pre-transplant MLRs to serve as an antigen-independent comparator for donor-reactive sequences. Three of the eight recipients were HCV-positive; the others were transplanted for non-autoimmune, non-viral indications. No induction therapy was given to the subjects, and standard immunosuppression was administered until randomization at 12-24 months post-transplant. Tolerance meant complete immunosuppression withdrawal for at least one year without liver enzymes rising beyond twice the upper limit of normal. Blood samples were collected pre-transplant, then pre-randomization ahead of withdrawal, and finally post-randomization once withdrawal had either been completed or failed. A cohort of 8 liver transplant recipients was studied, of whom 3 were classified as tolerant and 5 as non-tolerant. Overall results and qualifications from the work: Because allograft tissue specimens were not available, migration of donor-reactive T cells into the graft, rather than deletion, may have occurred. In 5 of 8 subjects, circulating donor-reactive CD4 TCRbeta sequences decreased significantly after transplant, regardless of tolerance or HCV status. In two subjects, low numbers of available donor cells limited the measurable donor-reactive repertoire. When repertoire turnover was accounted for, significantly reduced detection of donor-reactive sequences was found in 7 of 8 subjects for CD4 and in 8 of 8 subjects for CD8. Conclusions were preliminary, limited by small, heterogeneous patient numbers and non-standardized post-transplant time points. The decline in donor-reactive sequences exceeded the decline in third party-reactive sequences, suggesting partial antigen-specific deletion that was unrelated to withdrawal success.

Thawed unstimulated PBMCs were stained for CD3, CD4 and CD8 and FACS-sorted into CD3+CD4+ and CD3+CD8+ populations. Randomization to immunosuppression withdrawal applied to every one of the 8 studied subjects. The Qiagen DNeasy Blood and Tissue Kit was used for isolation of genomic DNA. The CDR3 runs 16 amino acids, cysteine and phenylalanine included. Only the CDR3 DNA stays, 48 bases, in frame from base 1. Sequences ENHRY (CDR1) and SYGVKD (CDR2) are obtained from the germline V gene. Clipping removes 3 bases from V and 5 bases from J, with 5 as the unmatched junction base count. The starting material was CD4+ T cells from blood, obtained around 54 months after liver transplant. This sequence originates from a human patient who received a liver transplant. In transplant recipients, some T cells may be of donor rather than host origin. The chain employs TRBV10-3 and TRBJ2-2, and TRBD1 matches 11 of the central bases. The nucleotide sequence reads TGTGCCATCAGTGATGGGACAGGGGGAGATACCGGGGAGCTGTTTTTT. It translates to CAISDGTGGDTGELFF.